This T cell receptor (beta chain) emerged from a study of blood T cell repertoires in COVID-19. Study-wide background: The United States, Italy and Spain supplied acute and convalescent COVID-19 samples.

The Seattle patients, enrolled during active infection, were followed longitudinally. Methods used by the authors: Amplification with reference gene primers provided the estimates of nucleated cell counts. Libraries were prepared by immunoSEQ multiplex PCR; TCRdb keeps only in-frame clonotypes and omits some of them. Clone size and the V and J calls come from that table; the DNA yielded D and trimming. The data hold approximately 340,000 clones, with roughly 86% observed a single time. The CDR3 extends over 13 amino acids. Germline values: CDR1 SGHRS, CDR2 YFSETQ. V dropped 2 bases and J dropped 2 bases, with 7 bases sitting between them. A single count supports this clone.

V gene TRBV5-1 combines with J gene TRBJ1-1; the D is unclear. The sample was peripheral blood. The TCR sequence derives from a man in his thirties or forties with COVID-19, enrolled during active disease. As DNA, the CDR3 is TGCGCCAGCAGCTTAGCCACCAACACTGAAGCTTTCTTT. This codes for CASSLATNTEAFF.